The next 32 T cell receptor beta chains were all read from a single sample in a study of vaccination effects on CD4 cells after COVID-19. These receptors are not linked to any known antigen. Under the ViraFEST assay, PBMC were stimulated with viral peptide pools so that antigen-specific CD4+ T cells expanded. Sequencing was performed afterwards. Upon completion of under eleven days in culture, CD4+ T cells were isolated. Two doses of BNT162b2 or mRNA-1273 vaccine were administered to participants. Generated by immunoSEQ multiplex PCR, the TCRdb table keeps only in-frame clones and is missing some. This sample has more than 35,000 clones, with approximately 80% found just once. The sample in question was CD4+ T cells from PBMCs cultured with HCoV-NL63 spike peptides, obtained after COVID-19 vaccination. These TCRs come from a human donor who received a COVID-19 vaccine. Some clones in this sample may be carry-over from other donors' samples.

The chain uses TRBV10-2 and TRBJ2-3; D gene uncertain. CDR3 length equals 15 residues. Germline CDR1 and CDR2: WSHSY and SAAADI. V lost 2 bases and J 1 base, leaving 10 bases between the germline ends. Here the CDR3 reads CASSETTWGTDTQYF. The CDR3 DNA reads TGCGCCAGCAGTGAGACAACCTGGGGCACAGATACGCAGTATTTT.

The chain recombines TRBV19 with TRBJ2-2; either TRBD1 or TRBD2 may fit D (6 bases each). The germline gives CDR1 LNHDA, CDR2 SQIVND (reference sequence). Trimming took off 2 bases at V and 7 bases at J, with 17 bases between the two ends. This CDR3 spans 16 amino acids. The CDR3 sequence: CASSIFPGARGGELFF. CDR3 bases: TGTGCCAGTAGTATATTTCCAGGGGCGCGGGGCGGGGAGCTGTTTTTT.

V is TRBV7-2 and J is TRBJ2-3; the match to TRBD1 covers 9 bases. V was pared by 7 bases and J by 1 base, with 3 bases of the junction left unmatched. The CDR3 is 14 amino acids. Germline V gene data show CDR1 as SGHTA and CDR2 as FQGNSA. In nucleotides, the CDR3 is TGTGCCAGCATCCGGGACAGGGGCACAGATACGCAGTATTTT. Amino acid sequence: CASIRDRGTDTQYF.

This clone was seen a single time. V is TRBV5-4 and J is TRBJ2-3; D is unclear. CDR1 is SGHNT and CDR2 is YYREEE in the germline V gene (reference sequence). Trimming removed 0 bases from V and 0 bases from J, with 5 bases in between. This CDR3 is built from 14 residues. The CDR3 here is CASSLAPSTDTQYF. CDR3 nucleotides: TGTGCCAGCAGCTTGGCACCCAGCACAGATACGCAGTATTTT.

The chain combines TRBV3-1 (or the pseudogene TRBV3-2) with TRBJ1-1; a weak D match, TRBD1 (5 bases). Per germline, CDR1 LGHDT and CDR2 YNNKEL (reference sequence). Trimming removed 1 base from V and 2 bases from J, with 11 bases in between. The CDR3 extends over 15 amino acids. The CDR3 spells CASSQAYTGNTEAFF. Here the CDR3 DNA reads TGTGCCAGCAGCCAAGCTTATACAGGTAACACTGAAGCTTTCTTT.

The rearrangement joins TRBV5-6 to TRBJ1-5; a possible D gene is TRBD1 (5 bases). V lost 4 bases and J 5 bases, leaving 16 bases between the germline ends. Germline CDR1 SGHDT, CDR2 YYEEEE. CDR3 length: 15 residues. The CDR3, as DNA: TGTGCCAGCAGCCGGTTGGGACGGAGCGATCAGCCCCAGCATTTT. Amino acid sequence: CASSRLGRSDQPQHF. Filled out from reference TRBV5-6 and TRBJ1-5, the complete variable domain reads DAGVTQSPTHLIKTRGQQVTLRCSPKSGHDTVSWYQQALGQGPQFIFQYYEEEERQRGNFPDRFSGHQFPNYSSELNVNALLLGDSALYLCASSRLGRSDQPQHFGDGTRLSIL.

In its sample, this clone was seen a few times. The rearrangement joins TRBV6-5 to TRBJ2-7; the match to TRBD1 covers 8 bases. J gave up 7 bases and V 4 bases, and 12 bases lay outside the gene matches. The CDR3 sequence is 15 residues long. Germline V lookup: CDR1 MNHEY, CDR2 SVGAGI. The CDR3 DNA sequence: TGTGCCAGCAGTTCATGGACAGGGTTGAATTTAGAGCAGTACGTC. Translating gives CASSSWTGLNLEQYV.

The CDR3 here is CASSVDWGQETQYF. Here the CDR3 DNA reads TGTGCCAGCAGCGTAGACTGGGGCCAAGAGACCCAGTACTTC. The chain couples TRBV9 to TRBJ2-5; the D is unclear. The germline V gene encodes CDR1 SGDLS and CDR2 YYNGEE. V lost 0 bases and J 1 base, leaving 7 bases between the germline ends. The CDR3 has 14 residues.

The chain combines TRBV29-1 with TRBJ2-4; perhaps TRBD2 as D (6 bases). Germline lookup yields CDR1 SQVTM and CDR2 ANQGSEA. V was cut by 3 bases and J by 1 base, with 13 bases left in between. This CDR3 is built from 15 residues. CDR3 loop: CSVESGGRAKNIQYF. DNA for the CDR3: TGCAGCGTTGAGTCCGGGGGTCGGGCCAAAAACATTCAGTACTTC.

The rearrangement joins TRBV4-1 to TRBJ2-7, with 8 bases that match TRBD2. CDR1 is MGHRA, CDR2 YSYEKL, per germline. The CDR3 spans 15 residues. V shed 1 base and J 6 bases; nucleotides not matched to a gene: 8. The CDR3 protein is CASSQGHGGAAEQYV. The CDR3 DNA sequence: TGCGCCAGCAGCCAAGGGCACGGGGGGGCTGCCGAGCAGTACGTC.

Comments on this clone: No conserved phenylalanine or tryptophan ends this CDR3, so it is likely a read error. CDR3 in amino acids: CASEKDRGNQPQHL. For the CDR3, the DNA is TGTGCCAGCGAGAAAGACAGGGGGAATCAGCCCCAGCATCTT. The V and J genes are TRBV2 and TRBJ1-5, with 9 nucleotides matching TRBD1. The CDR3 length is 14 residues. Germline V gene lookup returns CDR1 SNHLY and CDR2 FYNNEI. The V gene end was trimmed by 8 bases and the J gene end by 4 bases; junction bases not matched to a gene: 6.

The chain couples TRBV2 to TRBJ2-5, with 9 positions matching TRBD2. The CDR3 totals 15 residues. V shed 4 bases, J shed 6 bases, and the junction held 9 bases outside the gene matches. The germline V gene has CDR1 SNHLY and CDR2 FYNNEI. The CDR3 nucleotides read TGTGCCAGCAGTGGGACCGGGACTAGCCGACAGACCCAGTACTTC. Protein: CASSGTGTSRQTQYF.

The count of this clone is one. V and J are TRBV7-2 and TRBJ2-7, with D tentatively TRBD1 (5 bases). The V gene's germline CDR1 is SGHTA and CDR2 FQGNSA. Trimming took 2 bases from V and 4 from J, leaving 6 bases between them. The CDR3 spans 12 residues. As DNA, the CDR3 is TGTGCCAGCAGCTTAAGGGGTTACGAGCAGTACTTC. Its translation: CASSLRGYEQYF.

The chain joins TRBV3-1 (or the pseudogene TRBV3-2) to TRBJ1-5, with a weak D call TRBD1 (6 bases). Germline values: CDR1 LGHDT, CDR2 YNNKEL (reference sequence). V shed 6 bases and J shed 3 bases, with 15 bases lying between them. The CDR3 contains 15 residues. The chain's CDR3 is CASSPGTRDNQPQHF. In DNA form, the CDR3 reads TGTGCCAGCAGTCCCGGGACACGGGACAATCAGCCCCAGCATTTT.

V gene TRBV5-3 combines with J gene TRBJ2-7; 9 bases agree with TRBD1. TRBV5-3 is treated as an ORF (open reading frame) with a function not yet certain. The CDR3 loop spans 18 amino acids. J lost 3 bases, V lost 0 bases, and 13 bases had no gene match. The CDR3 loop is CARSLVPAGQGVIYEQYV. CDR3 bases: TGTGCCAGAAGCTTGGTCCCGGCGGGACAGGGCGTAATCTACGAGCAGTACGTC.

CDR3 residues: CASSFGGDQETQYF. CDR3 coding DNA: TGCGCCAGCAGCTTTGGCGGGGACCAAGAGACCCAGTACTTC. V is TRBV5-1 and J is TRBJ2-5; D perhaps matches TRBD2 (6 bases). Per germline, CDR1 SGHRS and CDR2 YFSETQ. The CDR3 runs 14 residues. V lost 2 bases and J lost 0, with 8 bases in between. The whole variable domain, remainder taken from reference TRBV5-1 and TRBJ2-5, is KAGVTQTPRYLIKTRGQQVTLSCSPISGHRSVSWYQQTPGQGLQFLFEYFSETQRNKGNFPGRFSGRQFSNSRSEMNVSTLELGDSALYLCASSFGGDQETQYFGPGTRLLVL.

J is TRBJ2-7 and V is TRBV10-3; D unresolved. Germline V gives CDR1 ENHRY, CDR2 SYGVKD. The V gene lost 5 bases and the J gene lost 5 bases, with 10 bases spanning the gap. CDR3 size: 12 residues. In nucleotides, the CDR3 is TGTGCCATCAGTAACGGCGGACACGAGCAGTACGTC. As protein: CAISNGGHEQYV.

V usage is TRBV3-1 (or the pseudogene TRBV3-2) and J usage is TRBJ2-7; D gene unclear. CDR3 length equals 13 residues. Germline V gene lookup returns CDR1 LGHDT and CDR2 YNNKEL (reference sequence). The V end lost 2 bases, the J end lost 8 bases, and 13 bases lay between the germline ends. This chain's CDR3 is CASSQTSLTQQYF. As DNA, the CDR3 is TGTGCCAGCAGCCAAACCTCCCTTACGCAGCAGTACTTC.

This clone was detected once. The chain employs TRBV2 and TRBJ2-6; 8 nucleotides agree with TRBD1. In germline, CDR1 is SNHLY, CDR2 FYNNEI. The CDR3 is made up of 18 amino acids. After removal of 8 bases from V and 0 bases from J, the junction contained 12 bases not matched to a gene. CDR3 sequence: CASYAAGQEISGANVLTF. Written as DNA, the CDR3 is TGTGCCAGCTACGCGGCGGGACAGGAAATCTCTGGGGCCAACGTCCTGACTTTC.

The chain carries TRBV5-1 and TRBJ1-1; 7 nucleotides align to TRBD1. The CDR3 totals 14 residues. The V gene's germline CDR1 is SGHRS and CDR2 YFSETQ. Losses at the gene ends were 6 bases for V and 4 bases for J; bases not matched to a gene: 9. The CDR3 sequence: CASTQRGQSTEAFF. The DNA for the CDR3 is TGCGCCAGCACCCAACGGGGACAGTCCACTGAAGCTTTCTTT.

The rearrangement links TRBV5-1 to TRBJ2-3; tentatively, D is TRBD2 (5 bases). CDR3 length: 17 amino acids. Germline V gene sequence: CDR1 SGHRS, CDR2 YFSETQ. V dropped 1 base and J dropped 0 bases, with 15 bases sitting between them. CDR3 sequence reads: CASSLRAVYPSTDTQYF. The CDR3 DNA is TGCGCCAGCAGCTTGCGAGCGGTCTATCCTAGCACAGATACGCAGTATTTT.

The chain joins TRBV18 to TRBJ2-6; D call uncertain. The V and J ends lost 2 bases and 4 bases respectively, with 6 bases between them. CDR3 length: 14 residues. The V gene's germline CDR1 is KGHSH and CDR2 LQKENI. In nucleotides, the CDR3 is TGTGCCAGCTCACCAGGCACAGGGGCCAACGTCCTGACTTTC. Amino acid sequence: CASSPGTGANVLTF. Full variable domain (rest looked up from reference TRBV18 and TRBJ2-6): NAGVMQNPRHLVRRRGQEARLRCSPMKGHSHVYWYRQLPEEGLKFMVYLQKENIIDESGMPKERFSAEFPKEGPSILRIQQVVRGDSAAYFCASSPGTGANVLTFGAGSRLTVL.

This clone was seen a handful of times. The CDR3 DNA reads as TGTGCCAGCAGCCGACTCGGCGCGAACACCGGGGAGCTGTTTTTT. It is translated as CASSRLGANTGELFF. The chain joins TRBV7-3 to TRBJ2-2, with no clear D. V lost 5 bases to trimming and J lost 0 bases, with 10 bases between them. Germline CDR1 and CDR2: SGHTA and FQGTGA. This CDR3 has 15 residues.

The chain uses TRBV29-1 and TRBJ2-7, with 8 bases aligning to TRBD2. The CDR3 is made up of 13 amino acids. J lost 6 bases, V lost 5 bases, and 9 bases had no gene match. Germline V gene data show CDR1 as SQVTM and CDR2 as ANQGSEA. CDR3 sequence: CSVSSGGASEQYV. The CDR3 DNA reads as TGCAGCGTTTCATCCGGGGGGGCCAGCGAGCAGTACGTC.

The chain has TRBV24-1 and TRBJ1-1; D uncertain. This CDR3 contains 13 residues. Germline V gene data show CDR1 as KGHDR and CDR2 as SFDVKD. V was pared by 4 bases and J by 2 bases, with 7 bases between. The CDR3 sequence: CATSEGFNTEAFF. For the CDR3, the DNA is TGTGCCACCAGTGAAGGATTCAACACTGAAGCTTTCTTT.

The V call is TRBV24-1, the J call TRBJ1-2; maybe TRBD1 (5 bases). The germline V gene encodes CDR1 KGHDR and CDR2 SFDVKD. CDR3 size: 14 residues. V was pared by 3 bases and J by 5 bases, with 12 bases between. The CDR3 bases are TGTGCCACCAGTGATACCCAGGGAACTTATGGCTACACCTTC. Its protein is CATSDTQGTYGYTF.

The J gene is TRBJ1-1, the V gene TRBV7-9, with D perhaps TRBD1 (5 bases). Germline V gene lookup returns CDR1 SEHNR and CDR2 FQNEAQ (reference sequence). This CDR3 has 13 residues. The V gene lost 3 bases and the J gene lost 5 bases, with 10 bases spanning the gap. DNA for the CDR3: TGTGCCAGCAGCTTTACGGGGCGTACTGAAGCTTTCTTT. This codes for CASSFTGRTEAFF.

A single count supports this clone. This chain's CDR3 is CASSRGRTWGEQYV. The CDR3 DNA is TGTGCCAGCAGCCGGGGACGGACGTGGGGCGAGCAGTACGTC. The rearrangement links TRBV28 to TRBJ2-7; the D gene could be TRBD1 or TRBD2 (5 bases each). Trimming shortened V by 6 bases and J by 6 bases, and 18 bases separated the two germline ends. The germline gives CDR1 MDHEN, CDR2 SYDVKM. This CDR3 is built from 14 residues.

The chain uses TRBV7-3 and TRBJ1-6; the match to TRBD1 covers 9 bases. The CDR3 contains 15 residues. Looked up from germline, CDR1 is SGHTA and CDR2 is FQGTGA. V shed 3 bases and J 5 bases; nucleotides not matched to a gene: 2. For the CDR3, the DNA is TGTGCCAGCAGCTTCGGGACAGGGCATAATTCACCCCTCCACTTT. Translating gives CASSFGTGHNSPLHF.

The chain links TRBV5-1 to TRBJ1-1; a possible D gene is TRBD1 (5 bases). CDR1 is SGHRS, CDR2 YFSETQ, per germline. Deletions cut 0 bases from V and 1 base from J, with 10 bases between. The CDR3 is made up of 15 amino acids. The CDR3, as DNA: TGCGCCAGCAGCTTGGACGGCAGGGCGAACACTGAAGCTTTCTTT. It translates to CASSLDGRANTEAFF.

J is TRBJ1-1 and V is TRBV5-1; no definite D call. Germline-derived CDR1 and CDR2 are SGHRS and YFSETQ. Trimming pared 3 bases from V and 4 bases from J, leaving 13 bases between. CDR3 length: 14 residues. CDR3 region: CASSYASQGTEAFF. The CDR3 DNA reads as TGCGCCAGCAGCTACGCAAGCCAAGGCACTGAAGCTTTCTTT.

The chain uses TRBV28 and TRBJ1-4; D remains unclear. Trimming stripped 7 bases from V and 3 bases from J, with 6 bases between. Per the germline V gene, CDR1 is MDHEN and CDR2 is SYDVKM. The CDR3 covers 12 residues. Written as DNA, the CDR3 is TGTGCCAGCACCGACCCTAATGAAAAACTGTTTTTT. Residues: CASTDPNEKLFF.